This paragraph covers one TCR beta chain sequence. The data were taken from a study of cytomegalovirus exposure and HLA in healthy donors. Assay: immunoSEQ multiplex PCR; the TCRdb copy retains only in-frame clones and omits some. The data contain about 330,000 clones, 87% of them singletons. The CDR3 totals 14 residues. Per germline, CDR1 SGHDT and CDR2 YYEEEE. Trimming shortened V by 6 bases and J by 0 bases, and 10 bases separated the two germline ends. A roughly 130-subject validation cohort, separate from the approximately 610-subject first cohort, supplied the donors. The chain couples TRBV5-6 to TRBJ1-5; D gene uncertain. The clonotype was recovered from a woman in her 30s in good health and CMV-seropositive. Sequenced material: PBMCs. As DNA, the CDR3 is TGTGCCAGCACCCGGGGATATAGCAATCAGCCCCAGCATTTT. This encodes CASTRGYSNQPQHF.